This is a list of T cell receptor beta chains from one sample in a study of T cells after yellow fever vaccination. TCRdb ran MiXCR on the 5' RACE reads and lists one entry per CDR3 protein. The sample has over 300,000 distinct CDR3 sequences, roughly 4.3% seen once. This specimen was PBMCs, taken 5 days after the yellow fever booster vaccination. The receptors were gathered from a man aged 18 to 29 who received the YFV17D yellow fever vaccine. CDR3s include the opening cysteine and the closing phenylalanine or tryptophan. Fields, in order: D gene, clone size, V gene, J gene, CDR3 DNA, CDR3 protein. The D gene is left open where the match is weak. Size values are once, few and many counts, or a class for expanded clones, and some rows have none.

>NA|few|TRBV7-9|TRBJ2-1
TGTGCCAGCAGCCCCCGGGCTAGCTTGGACGATGAGCAGTTCTTC
CASSPRASLDDEQFF
>TRBD1|NA|TRBV4-1|TRBJ2-2
TGCGCCAGCAGCCGTCGGACAGGGCGGTCCGGGGAGCTGTTTTTT
CASSRRTGRSGELFF
>NA|few|TRBV10-3|TRBJ2-5
TGTGCCAACGGACAGACGGAGCAAGAGACCCAGTACTTC
CANGQTEQETQYF
>NA|many|TRBV11-1|TRBJ2-1
TGTGCCAGCAGCCCCCTCGGGTGGGGGGTTAATGAGCAGTTCTTC
CASSPLGWGVNEQFF
>NA|few|TRBV20-1|TRBJ2-1
TGCAGTGCTAGCCGGGGCCACCTAGCAACCTACAATGAGCAGTTCTTC
CSASRGHLATYNEQFF
>TRBD2|NA|TRBV7-2|TRBJ2-1
TGTGCCAGCAGCCCGTCTAGCGGCTTCTACAATGAGCAGTTCTTC
CASSPSSGFYNEQFF
>NA|few|TRBV7-8|TRBJ2-1
TGTGCCAGCAGCTTAAGGCGGCTACAAATGAGGAATGAGCAGTTCTTC
CASSLRRLQMRNEQFF
>TRBD1|few|TRBV5-1|TRBJ1-6
TGCGCCAGCACCCAAGACAGGGCGGATAATTCACCCCTCCACTTT
CASTQDRADNSPLHF
>NA|few|TRBV20-1|TRBJ1-1
TGCAGTGCTAGAGAAGTGATATCTGAAGCTTTCTTT
CSAREVISEAFF
>NA|few|TRBV24-1|TRBJ2-2
TGTGCCACCAGTGATGTAGGACAGAGAACCGGGGAGCTGTTTTTT
CATSDVGQRTGELFF
>NA|many|TRBV7-9|TRBJ2-3
TGTGCCAGCAGCTTATCGGCGGGTCCCCAAGGTACGCAGTATTTT
CASSLSAGPQGTQYF
>NA|many|TRBV4-2|TRBJ2-1
TGTGCCAGCAGCACGTCGGGGGGCGTACAGTTCTTC
CASSTSGGVQFF
>NA|NA|TRBV12-5|TRBJ1-2
TGTGCTAGTGGTTTGCAGACAGACTATGGCTACACCTTC
CASGLQTDYGYTF
>NA|many|TRBV15|TRBJ1-1
TGTGCCACCAGCAGAGTTCGGCGGTTAATCACTGAAGCTTTCTTT
CATSRVRRLITEAFF
>TRBD2|NA|TRBV7-6|TRBJ2-3
TGTGCCAGCAGCTTAACTACGTCGGCGGGGGGCACAGATACGCAGTATTTT
CASSLTTSAGGTDTQYF
>NA|many|TRBV3-1|TRBJ2-1
TGTGCCAGCAGCCAGGGGGGAGAAGGGTACAATGAGCAGTTCTTC
CASSQGGEGYNEQFF
>TRBD1|many|TRBV5-5|TRBJ1-2
TGTGCCAGCAACTACCAGGGGGCCTATGGCTACACCTTC
CASNYQGAYGYTF
>TRBD1|NA|TRBV3-1|TRBJ2-3
TGTGCCAGCACCAGGGACAGGGGGCAGGTCACAGATACGCAGTATTTT
CASTRDRGQVTDTQYF
>NA|NA|TRBV6-1|TRBJ2-1
TGTGCCAGCATGGAGTCCTACAATGAGCAGTTCTTC
CASMESYNEQFF
>NA|NA|TRBV18|TRBJ1-3
TGTGCCAGCTCAACCAACAGGGCGTTGGGCGGAAACACCATATATTTT
CASSTNRALGGNTIYF
>NA|NA|TRBV6-4|TRBJ2-1
TGTGCCAGCAGTGAAGGGACCTCTATCAATGAGCAGTTCTTC
CASSEGTSINEQFF
>NA|many|TRBV10-3|TRBJ2-1
TGTGCCATCAGTGAGTCGGGTAGAAGCCGATGGCAGTTCTTC
CAISESGRSRWQFF
>NA|few|TRBV12-3/TRBV12-4|TRBJ1-1
TGTGCCAGCAGTTTCATCTCCGAAGCTTTCTTT
CASSFISEAFF
>NA|few|TRBV7-2|TRBJ2-2
TGTGCCAGCAGCTTAGCCTTGCCCACCGGGGAGCTGTTTTTT
CASSLALPTGELFF
>TRBD1|NA|TRBV7-2|TRBJ2-2
TGTGCCAGCAGTACTGGGACAGGTGCAAGCGGGGAGCTGTTTTTT
CASSTGTGASGELFF
>TRBD2|NA|TRBV4-1|TRBJ2-2
TGCGCCAGCAGCCACTCGGGGGGCGGGGAGCTGTTTTTT
CASSHSGGGELFF
>TRBD2|NA|TRBV9|TRBJ2-3
TGTGCCAGCAGCGTGGGGGGGGCAGATACGCAGTATTTT
CASSVGGADTQYF
>NA|many|TRBV10-3|TRBJ2-4
TGTGCCATCAGTGAGACCCTCCCGGACCAAAACATTCAGTACTTC
CAISETLPDQNIQYF